The clone carrying this T cell receptor beta chain was observed a few times. This sample is drawn from a study of cytomegalovirus exposure and HLA in healthy donors. The V gene's germline CDR1 is MDHEN and CDR2 SYDVKM. Losses at the gene ends were 3 bases for V and 4 bases for J; bases not matched to a gene: 5. This CDR3 region has 15 residues. The PCR was carried out with 60 Vbeta primers and 13 Jbeta primers. Profiled with immunoSEQ multiplex PCR; TCRdb holds only in-frame clones, not every one. Found here are some 96,000 clones, around 80% of them singletons; the top ten hold about 0.69%. This sequence originates from a woman aged 60-75 years in good health and CMV-seronegative. The rearrangement uses TRBV28 and TRBJ2-3, with 9 bases fitting TRBD2. Sequenced input: PBMCs. Here the CDR3 DNA reads TGTGCCAGCAGTTTGGGCGGGGGGGCAGCAGATACGCAGTATTTT. It yields the protein CASSLGGGAADTQYF.